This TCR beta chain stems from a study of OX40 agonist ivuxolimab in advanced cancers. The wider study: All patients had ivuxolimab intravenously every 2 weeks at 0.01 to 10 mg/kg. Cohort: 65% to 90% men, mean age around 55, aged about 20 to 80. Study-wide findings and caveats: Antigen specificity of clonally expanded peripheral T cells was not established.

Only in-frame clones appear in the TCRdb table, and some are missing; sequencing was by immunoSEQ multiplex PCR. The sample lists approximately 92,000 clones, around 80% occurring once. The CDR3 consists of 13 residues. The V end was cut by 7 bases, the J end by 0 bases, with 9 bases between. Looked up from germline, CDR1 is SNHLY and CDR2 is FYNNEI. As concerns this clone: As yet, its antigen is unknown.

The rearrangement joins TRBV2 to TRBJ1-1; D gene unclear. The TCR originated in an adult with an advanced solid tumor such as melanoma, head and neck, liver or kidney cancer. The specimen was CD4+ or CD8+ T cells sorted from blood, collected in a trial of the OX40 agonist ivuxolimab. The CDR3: CASIRNLNTEAFF. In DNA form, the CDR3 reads TGTGCCAGCATCCGAAACCTGAACACTGAAGCTTTCTTT.